The 18 T cell receptor beta chains presented below share a single source sample, sequenced in a study of long-term antiretroviral therapy in people with HIV (dated 2022 in TCRdb). The immunoSEQ hsTCRB v3.0 assay was used at survey level resolution to sequence the TRB variable region. The immuneACCESS repertoire file appears here via TCRdb, limited to in-frame rearrangements. These files lack a portion of the clones; in checked studies, under half of the deficit traces to unresolved V genes, and the cause of the others is not known. Present in this sample are roughly 35,000 clones, nearly 95% of which were seen just once. Of the sample, 3.7% falls within the top ten clones. The specimen was unsorted PBMCs, collected just over 5 years after starting antiretroviral therapy. Source of these receptors: a woman between 45 and 65 years old with HIV.

This clone was picked up a small number of times. The chain is built from TRBV5-6 and TRBJ2-7, with D perhaps being TRBD1 or TRBD2 (6 bases each). Germline V CDR1 and CDR2: SGHDT, YYEEEE. The CDR3 runs to 13 residues. Trimming stripped 0 bases from V and 5 bases from J, with 9 bases between. CDR3 in DNA: TGTGCCAGCAGCTTGGTAAGGGGGGACGAGCAGTACTTC. Amino acid sequence: CASSLVRGDEQYF.

The V call is TRBV11-2, the J call TRBJ1-2, with a possible D match to TRBD1 (5 bases). The CDR3 runs to 15 residues. CDR1 and CDR2 from the germline V gene are SGHAT and FQNNGV. Trimming removed 4 bases from V and 9 bases from J, with 21 bases in between. CDR3 nucleotide sequence: TGTGCCAGCAGCTCTGAGCTAAACAGGTTTAGGAGCTACACCTTC. It encodes CASSSELNRFRSYTF.

The chain has TRBV4-1 and TRBJ2-7; 9 bases are shared with TRBD2. Germline CDR1 reads MGHRA; CDR2 reads YSYEKL. V lost 0 bases and J lost 8; bases outside the gene matches: 5. This CDR3 has 14 residues. The chain's CDR3 is CASSQEVSGGKQYF. For the CDR3, the DNA is TGCGCCAGCAGCCAAGAGGTTAGCGGGGGCAAGCAGTACTTC.

The V gene is TRBV5-4, the J gene TRBJ2-7; TRBD2 aligns across 11 bases. CDR3 length: 17 amino acids. V lost 4 bases and J lost 2; bases outside the gene matches: 11. CDR1 and CDR2 (germline): SGHNT, YYREEE (reference sequence). CDR3 in DNA: TGTGCCAGCAGCCCTGAACTAGCGGGGGCCCTACCCTACGAGCAGTACTTC. Protein sequence: CASSPELAGALPYEQYF.

The chain links TRBV30 to TRBJ1-2; D may be TRBD1 (5 bases). Germline CDR1 reads GTSNPN; CDR2 reads SVGIG (reference sequence). V gave up 3 bases and J gave up 0 bases, with 14 bases separating them. The CDR3 is 15 residues long. The DNA for the CDR3 is TGTGCCTGGAGCCAAGGGGCCAGAGCTAACTATGGCTACACCTTC. It yields the protein CAWSQGARANYGYTF.

This rearrangement joins TRBV9 to TRBJ2-3, with 7 bases that match TRBD1. The CDR3 loop spans 18 amino acids. Germline CDR1 and CDR2: SGDLS and YYNGEE. Unmatched junction bases numbered 16, after V lost 3 bases and J lost 3 bases. The DNA of the CDR3 is TGTGCCAGCAGCGCCCAGCGACAGGGATATTCAAGGACAGATACGCAGTATTTT. Translation gives CASSAQRQGYSRTDTQYF.

This clone came up once. The V and J genes are TRBV5-6 and TRBJ2-6, with a tentative D call TRBD2 (7 bases). Germline lookup yields CDR1 SGHDT and CDR2 YYEEEE. This CDR3 spans 17 amino acids. The V gene lost 1 base and the J gene lost 3 bases, with 14 bases spanning the gap. The CDR3 here is CASSLSGGRSGANVLTF. In DNA form, the CDR3 reads TGTGCCAGCAGCTTGTCCGGGGGGCGTAGTGGGGCCAACGTCCTGACTTTC.

This chain connects TRBV4-3 to TRBJ2-3, with 12 bases that match TRBD2. Germline V lookup: CDR1 LGHNA, CDR2 YSLEER. This CDR3 region has 16 residues. Trimming at V came to 3 bases and at J to 1 base, leaving 2 bases not matched to a gene. This CDR3 is CASSHASGGGTDTQYF. CDR3 DNA sequence: TGCGCCAGCAGCCATGCTAGCGGGGGGGGCACAGATACGCAGTATTTT.

V usage is TRBV2 and J usage is TRBJ2-7, with 7 bases identical to TRBD1. V lost 5 bases to trimming and J lost 4 bases; unmatched junction nucleotides: 2. This CDR3 has 12 amino acids. Germline V gene sequence: CDR1 SNHLY, CDR2 FYNNEI. Here the CDR3 DNA reads TGTGCCAGCAGTTGGACAGGATACGAGCAGTACTTC. This sequence encodes CASSWTGYEQYF.

CDR3 nucleotides: TGCGCCAGCAGTGAGGTAGCGGGGGGACAAGAGACCCAGTACTTC. It specifies CASSEVAGGQETQYF. V usage is TRBV10-2 and J usage is TRBJ2-5; TRBD2 aligns across 10 bases. The CDR3 length is 15 residues. Trimming took 2 bases from V and 2 from J; bases not matched to a gene: 2. Germline values: CDR1 WSHSY, CDR2 SAAADI.

This clone was observed once. The rearrangement uses TRBV11-2 and TRBJ2-3; no firm D call. Trimming shortened V by 3 bases and J by 4 bases, and 5 bases separated the two germline ends. This CDR3 spans 12 amino acids. Germline-derived CDR1 and CDR2 are SGHAT and FQNNGV. CDR3 protein: CASSLMSDTQYF. In nucleotides, the CDR3 is TGTGCCAGCAGCTTGATGTCAGATACGCAGTATTTT.

The chain couples TRBV19 to TRBJ1-4, with 7 bases matching TRBD1. V shed 3 bases and J 4 bases; nucleotides not matched to a gene: 8. The CDR3 runs to 16 residues. Germline CDR1 reads LNHDA; CDR2 reads SQIVND (reference sequence). In nucleotides, the CDR3 is TGTGCCAGTAGTATCGAGATCAGGGGGGGTAATGAAAAACTGTTTTTT. Amino acid sequence: CASSIEIRGGNEKLFF.

This clone was observed a handful of times. This rearrangement joins TRBV27 to TRBJ1-6; weak D call: TRBD1 (5 bases). The CDR3 covers 14 residues. CDR1 is MNHEY and CDR2 is SMNVEV in the germline V gene (reference sequence). V was pared by 6 bases and J by 8 bases, with 14 bases between. The CDR3 DNA reads TGTGCCAGCAGGATCGGCCCGGGGGATTCACCCCTCCACTTT. Encoded protein: CASRIGPGDSPLHF.

The chain recombines TRBV11-3 with TRBJ2-5; D perhaps matches TRBD1 (6 bases). The germline CDR1 and CDR2 sequences are SGHNT and YENEEA. The CDR3 consists of 13 residues. Trimming removed 6 bases at V and 5 bases at J, with 13 bases between. This CDR3 is CASSLEGVETQYF. The CDR3 DNA follows: TGTGCCAGCAGTCTCGAGGGGGTGGAGACCCAGTACTTC.

The genes are TRBV2 and TRBJ2-7; D might be TRBD2 (5 bases). This CDR3 is built from 12 residues. Trimming removed 7 bases from V and 0 bases from J, with 7 bases in between. CDR1 and CDR2 from the germline V gene are SNHLY and FYNNEI. This chain's CDR3 is CASKGSSYEQYF. CDR3 in DNA: TGTGCCAGCAAAGGGAGCTCCTACGAGCAGTACTTC. The variable domain in full, with the rest retrieved from reference TRBV2 and TRBJ2-7, is EPEVTQTPSHQVTQMGQEVILRCVPISNHLYFYWYRQILGQKVEFLVSFYNNEISEKSEIFDDQFSVERPDGSNFTLKIRSTKLEDSAMYFCASKGSSYEQYFGPGTRLTVT.

This sequence joins TRBV6-5 and TRBJ1-6; D may be TRBD1 (5 bases). The V end was cut by 6 bases, the J end by 6 bases, with 12 bases between. The CDR3 has 14 residues. Germline V gene data show CDR1 as MNHEY and CDR2 as SVGAGI. CDR3 DNA sequence: TGTGCCAGCAGACTCGGGGGGGGTAATTCACCCCTCCACTTT. Amino acids: CASRLGGGNSPLHF.

V is TRBV15 and J is TRBJ1-1; D is ambiguous. The V and J ends lost 0 bases and 11 bases respectively, with 19 bases between them. CDR1 is LNHNV and CDR2 is YYDKDF in the germline V gene (reference sequence). The CDR3 loop spans 15 amino acids. CDR3: CATSREVTLTAGAFF. The CDR3 DNA follows: TGTGCCACCAGCAGAGAGGTGACACTCACCGCGGGGGCTTTCTTT.

The chain recombines TRBV12-5 with TRBJ2-7; 10 bases align to TRBD1. CDR1 and CDR2 from the germline V gene are LGHNT and FRNRAP. CDR3 size: 15 residues. J was trimmed by 3 bases and V by 5 bases; bases with no gene match: 7. The CDR3 reads CASGTGTGEFYEQYF. The CDR3 DNA reads as TGTGCTAGTGGTACCGGGACAGGGGAATTCTACGAGCAGTACTTC.